The 8 T cell receptor beta chains reported below all come from one sample, sequenced in a study of shared clonotypes between healthy human individuals. TCRdb keeps only in-frame clones here, not all; method: immunoSEQ multiplex PCR. The sample has about 2,100,000 clones; about 92% are singletons. Terminally differentiated effector memory CD45RA+ cells were excluded from the naive CD8 cells, which were CD45RO-negative and positively selected for CCR7. What was sequenced was naive CD8+ T cells from PBMCs. Source of these receptors: a man between 18 and 35 years old in good health. Some clones in this sample may be carry-over from other donors' samples.

In the case of this clone: Other nucleotide sequences in the sample specify the same CDR3. V and J are TRBV27 and TRBJ2-1; perhaps TRBD2 as D (6 bases). V gave up 5 bases and J gave up 7 bases, with 9 bases separating them. The CDR3 contains 12 residues. Germline V gives CDR1 MNHEY, CDR2 SMNVEV (reference sequence). As DNA, the CDR3 is TGTGCCAGCAGTCTGGAGGGGAATGAGCAGTTCTTC. Translating it yields CASSLEGNEQFF.

The chain couples TRBV27 to TRBJ2-3; D unresolved. This CDR3 comprises 13 residues. Germline V gene sequence: CDR1 MNHEY, CDR2 SMNVEV (reference sequence). Trimming pared 1 base from V and 5 bases from J, leaving 7 bases between. CDR3 region: CASSLLTQDTQYF. In DNA, the CDR3 is TGTGCCAGCAGTTTATTAACCCAAGATACGCAGTATTTT.

The chain combines TRBV7-9 with TRBJ2-1; D is uncertain. Trimming cost V 1 base and J 7 bases, with 11 bases left between them. Germline V gene lookup returns CDR1 SEHNR and CDR2 FQNEAQ (reference sequence). CDR3 length equals 14 residues. CDR3 nucleotide sequence: TGTGCCAGCAGCTTAGATGGGCTCGAAAATGAGCAGTTCTTC. It codes for CASSLDGLENEQFF.

The chain employs TRBV6-5 and TRBJ1-2, with 7 bases matching TRBD1. This CDR3 region has 14 residues. V shed 2 bases, J shed 6 bases, and the junction held 6 bases outside the gene matches. Germline assignment: CDR1 MNHEY and CDR2 SVGAGI. The CDR3 is CASSYPGQTDGYTF. The CDR3 nucleotides are TGTGCCAGCAGTTACCCGGGACAGACGGATGGCTACACCTTC.

J is TRBJ2-7 and V is TRBV5-1, with 10 nucleotides matching TRBD2. The CDR3 has 15 amino acids. Losses at the gene ends were 1 base for V and 2 bases for J; bases not matched to a gene: 3. From germline, CDR1 is SGHRS and CDR2 YFSETQ. CDR3 sequence reads: CASSLRLAGAYEQYF. For the CDR3, the DNA is TGCGCCAGCAGCTTGCGCCTAGCGGGGGCCTACGAGCAGTACTTC.

The chain is built from TRBV28 and TRBJ2-7, with 7 bases lining up with TRBD1. V was pared by 5 bases and J by 0 bases, with 10 bases of the junction left unmatched. The CDR3 is 16 amino acids. Germline CDR1 reads MDHEN; CDR2 reads SYDVKM. The CDR3, as DNA: TGTGCCAGCAGTCTCCTCTCCGGGACAGTCTCCTACGAGCAGTACTTC. It is translated as CASSLLSGTVSYEQYF.

The chain carries TRBV28 and TRBJ2-1; no reliable D call. Germline-derived CDR1 and CDR2 are MDHEN and SYDVKM. The ends were cut back, 3 bases at V and 5 bases at J, with 11 bases in the middle. The length of the CDR3 is 14 residues. CDR3 sequence: CASSFSANHNEQFF. DNA for the CDR3: TGTGCCAGCAGTTTCTCCGCTAACCACAATGAGCAGTTCTTC.

V is TRBV7-9 and J is TRBJ2-1; D ambiguous. The germline V gene encodes CDR1 SEHNR and CDR2 FQNEAQ (reference sequence). This CDR3 is 12 amino acids long. V dropped 2 bases and J dropped 9 bases, with 8 bases sitting between them. The CDR3 spells CASSLWVTEQFF. As DNA, the CDR3 is TGTGCCAGCAGCTTATGGGTCACTGAGCAGTTCTTC.